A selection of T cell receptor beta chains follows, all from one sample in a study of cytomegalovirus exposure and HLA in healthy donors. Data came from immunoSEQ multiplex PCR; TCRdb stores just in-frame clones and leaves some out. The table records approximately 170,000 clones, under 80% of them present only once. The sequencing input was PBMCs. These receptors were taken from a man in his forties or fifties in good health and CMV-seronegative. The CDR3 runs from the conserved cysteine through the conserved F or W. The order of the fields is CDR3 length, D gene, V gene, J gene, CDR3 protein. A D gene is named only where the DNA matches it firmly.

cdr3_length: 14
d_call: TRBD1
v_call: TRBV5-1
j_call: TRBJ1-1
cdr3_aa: CASSADRVGTEAFF

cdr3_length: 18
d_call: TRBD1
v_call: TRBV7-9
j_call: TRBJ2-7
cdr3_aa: CASSLKATGTGASYEQYF

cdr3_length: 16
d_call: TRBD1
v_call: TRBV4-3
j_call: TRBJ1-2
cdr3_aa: CASSQDRDRGGYGYTF

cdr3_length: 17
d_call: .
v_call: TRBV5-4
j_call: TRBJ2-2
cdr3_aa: CASSPNPGQSLTGELFF

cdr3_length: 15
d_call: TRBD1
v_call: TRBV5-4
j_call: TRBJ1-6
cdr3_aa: CASSIDRGSNSPLHF

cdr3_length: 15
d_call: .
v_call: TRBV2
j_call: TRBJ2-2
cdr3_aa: CASSGLRSNTGELFF

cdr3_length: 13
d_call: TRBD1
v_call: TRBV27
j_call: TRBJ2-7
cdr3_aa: CARIRGLSYEQYF

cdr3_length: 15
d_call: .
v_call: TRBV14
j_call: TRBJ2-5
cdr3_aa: CASSQDSSHRETQYF

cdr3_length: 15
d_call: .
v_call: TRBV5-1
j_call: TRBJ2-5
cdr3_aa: CASSRGRDKVETQYF

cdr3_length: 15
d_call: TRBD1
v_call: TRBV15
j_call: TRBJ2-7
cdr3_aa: CATSRGRQGAYEQYF

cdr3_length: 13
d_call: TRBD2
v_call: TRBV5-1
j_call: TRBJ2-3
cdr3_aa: CATRTSSSDTQYF

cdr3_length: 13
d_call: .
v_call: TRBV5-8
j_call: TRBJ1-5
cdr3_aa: CASKGDASQPQHF

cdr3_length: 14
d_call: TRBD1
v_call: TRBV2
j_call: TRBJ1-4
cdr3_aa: CASRGGATNEKLFF

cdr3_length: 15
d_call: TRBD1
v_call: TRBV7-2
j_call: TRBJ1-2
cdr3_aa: CASSLARGSLSVHTF

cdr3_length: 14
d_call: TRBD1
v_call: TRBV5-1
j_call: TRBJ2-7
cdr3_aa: CASSRQGSPYEQYF

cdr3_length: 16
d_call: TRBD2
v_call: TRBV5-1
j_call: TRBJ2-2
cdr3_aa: CASSSVAGGYTGELFF

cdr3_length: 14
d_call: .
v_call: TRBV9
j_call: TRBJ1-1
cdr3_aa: CASSPQQAGTEAFF

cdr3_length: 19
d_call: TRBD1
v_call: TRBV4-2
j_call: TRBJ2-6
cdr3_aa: CASSQDRGQGLSGANVLTF

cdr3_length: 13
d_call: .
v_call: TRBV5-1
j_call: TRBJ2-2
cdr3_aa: CASSPRGTGELFF

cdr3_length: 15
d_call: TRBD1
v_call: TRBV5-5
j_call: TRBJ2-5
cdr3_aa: CASSEGQVSTETQYF

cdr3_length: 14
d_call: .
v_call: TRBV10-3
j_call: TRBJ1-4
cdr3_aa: CAISDRQFNEKLFF

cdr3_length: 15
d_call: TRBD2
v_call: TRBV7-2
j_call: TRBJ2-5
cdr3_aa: CASSFRGREQETQYF

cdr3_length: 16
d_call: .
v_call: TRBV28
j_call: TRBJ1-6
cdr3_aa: CASSLGWVQGPPPLHF

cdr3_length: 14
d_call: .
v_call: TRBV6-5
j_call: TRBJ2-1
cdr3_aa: CASSPDSSYNEQFF

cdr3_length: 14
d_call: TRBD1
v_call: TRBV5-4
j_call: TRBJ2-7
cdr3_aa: CASSKDRGRYEQYF

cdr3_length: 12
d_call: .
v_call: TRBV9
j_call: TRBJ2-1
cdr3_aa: CASSVGSNEQFF

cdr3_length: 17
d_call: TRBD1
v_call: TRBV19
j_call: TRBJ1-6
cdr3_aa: CASSRSRDRAGNSPLHF

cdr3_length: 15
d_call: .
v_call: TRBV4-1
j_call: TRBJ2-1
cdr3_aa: CASSLGFGPLDEQFF

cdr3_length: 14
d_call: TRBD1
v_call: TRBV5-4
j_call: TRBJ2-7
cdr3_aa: CASSWDRGRREQYF

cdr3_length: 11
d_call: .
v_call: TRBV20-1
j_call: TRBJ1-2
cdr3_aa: CSARDEAGYTF

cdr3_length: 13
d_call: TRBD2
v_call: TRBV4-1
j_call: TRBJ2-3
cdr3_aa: CASSLSGLDTQYF

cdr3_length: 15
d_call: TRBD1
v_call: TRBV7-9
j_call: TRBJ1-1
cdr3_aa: CASSSGTGRYTEAFF

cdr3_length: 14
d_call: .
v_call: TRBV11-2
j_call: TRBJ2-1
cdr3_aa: CASSLIPVSIEQFF

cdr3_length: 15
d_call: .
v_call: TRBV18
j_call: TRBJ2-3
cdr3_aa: CASSLGQRSTDTQYF

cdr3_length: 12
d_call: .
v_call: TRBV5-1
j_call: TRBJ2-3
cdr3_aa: CASSLDLDTQYF

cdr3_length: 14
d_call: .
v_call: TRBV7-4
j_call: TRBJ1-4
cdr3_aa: CASRWGRLREKLFF

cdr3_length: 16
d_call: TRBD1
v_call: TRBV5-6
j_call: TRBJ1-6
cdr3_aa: CASRPRTGFNNSPLHF

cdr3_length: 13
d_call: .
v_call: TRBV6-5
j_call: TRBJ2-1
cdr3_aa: CASSSTSVTEQFF

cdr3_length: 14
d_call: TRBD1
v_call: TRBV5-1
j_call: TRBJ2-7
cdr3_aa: CASKGQTQSSEQYF

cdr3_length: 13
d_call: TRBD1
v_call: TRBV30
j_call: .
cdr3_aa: CAWMGQPSYEQYF

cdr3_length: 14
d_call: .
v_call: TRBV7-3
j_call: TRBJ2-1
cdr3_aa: CASSLSGQYNEQFF

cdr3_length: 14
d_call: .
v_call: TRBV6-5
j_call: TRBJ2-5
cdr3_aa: CASSYSRYQETQYF

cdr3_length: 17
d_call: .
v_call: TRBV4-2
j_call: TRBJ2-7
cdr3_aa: CASSQEDRPLNYYEQYF

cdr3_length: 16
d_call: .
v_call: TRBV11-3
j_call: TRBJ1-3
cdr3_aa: CASSSGEGVPGNTIYF

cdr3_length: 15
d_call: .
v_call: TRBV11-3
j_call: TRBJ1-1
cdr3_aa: CASSLGTGRNTEAFF

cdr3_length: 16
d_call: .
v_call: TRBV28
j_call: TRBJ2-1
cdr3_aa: CASSPLPSGQDNEQFF

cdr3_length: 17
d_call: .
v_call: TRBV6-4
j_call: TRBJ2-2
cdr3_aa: CASSRGPTGTNTGELFF

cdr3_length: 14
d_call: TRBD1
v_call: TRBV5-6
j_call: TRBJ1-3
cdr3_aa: CASSIRTGGNTIYF

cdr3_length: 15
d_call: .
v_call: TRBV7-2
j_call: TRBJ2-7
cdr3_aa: CASSLVWDTSYEQYF

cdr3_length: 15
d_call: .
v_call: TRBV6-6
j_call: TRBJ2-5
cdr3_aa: CASSYSFGAEETQYF

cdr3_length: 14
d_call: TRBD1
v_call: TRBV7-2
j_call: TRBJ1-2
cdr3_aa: CASSRGTGIEGYTF

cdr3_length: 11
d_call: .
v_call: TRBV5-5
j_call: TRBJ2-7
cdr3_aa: CASSLMSEQYF

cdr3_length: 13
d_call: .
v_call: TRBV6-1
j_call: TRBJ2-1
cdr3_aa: CASSEGPYNEQFF

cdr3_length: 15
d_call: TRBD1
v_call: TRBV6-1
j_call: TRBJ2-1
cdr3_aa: CASSFQGAIYNEQFF

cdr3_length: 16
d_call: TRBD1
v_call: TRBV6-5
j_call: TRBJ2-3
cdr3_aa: CASSLTGSRGTDTQYF